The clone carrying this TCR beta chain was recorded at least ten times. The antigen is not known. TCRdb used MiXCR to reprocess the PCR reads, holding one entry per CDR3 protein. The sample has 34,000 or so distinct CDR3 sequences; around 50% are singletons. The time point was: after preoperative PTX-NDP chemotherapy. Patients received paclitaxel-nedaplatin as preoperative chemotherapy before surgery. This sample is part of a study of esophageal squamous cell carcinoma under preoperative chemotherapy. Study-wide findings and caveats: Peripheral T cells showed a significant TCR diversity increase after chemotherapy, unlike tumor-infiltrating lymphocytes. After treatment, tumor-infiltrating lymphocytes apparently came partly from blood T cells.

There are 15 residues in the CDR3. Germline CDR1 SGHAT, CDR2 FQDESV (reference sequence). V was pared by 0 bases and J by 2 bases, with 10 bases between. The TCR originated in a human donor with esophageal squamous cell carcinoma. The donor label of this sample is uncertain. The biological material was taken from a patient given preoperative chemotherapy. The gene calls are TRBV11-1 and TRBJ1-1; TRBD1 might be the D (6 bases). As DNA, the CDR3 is TGTGCCAGCAGCTTAGCCCCAGGGGTCAACACTGAAGCTTTCTTT. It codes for CASSLAPGVNTEAFF.